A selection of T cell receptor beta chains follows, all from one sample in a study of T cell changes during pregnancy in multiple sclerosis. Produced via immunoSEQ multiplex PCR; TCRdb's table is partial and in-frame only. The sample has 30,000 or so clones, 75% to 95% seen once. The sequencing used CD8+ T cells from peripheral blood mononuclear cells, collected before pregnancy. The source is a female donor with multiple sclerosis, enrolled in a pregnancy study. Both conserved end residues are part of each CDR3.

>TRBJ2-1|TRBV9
CASSVVGTGYNEQFF
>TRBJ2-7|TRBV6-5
CASSYASGSSTYEQYF
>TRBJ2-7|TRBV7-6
CASSLEGTETYEQYF
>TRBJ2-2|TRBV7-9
CASSTGLNTGELFF
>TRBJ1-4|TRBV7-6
CASSYGTGGWATNEKLFF
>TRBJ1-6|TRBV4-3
CASSQEWEQGLNSPLHF
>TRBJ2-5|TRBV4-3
CASSQDRDGGETQYF
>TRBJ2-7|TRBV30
CAWSSGMKYEQYF
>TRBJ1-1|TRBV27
CASSGTENTEAFF
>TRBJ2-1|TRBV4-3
CASSHGTSGYNEQFF
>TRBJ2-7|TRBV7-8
CASSWGGSFYEQYF
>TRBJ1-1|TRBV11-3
CASSLGAGSEAFF
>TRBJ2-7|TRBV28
CASSWPRTGDYEQYF